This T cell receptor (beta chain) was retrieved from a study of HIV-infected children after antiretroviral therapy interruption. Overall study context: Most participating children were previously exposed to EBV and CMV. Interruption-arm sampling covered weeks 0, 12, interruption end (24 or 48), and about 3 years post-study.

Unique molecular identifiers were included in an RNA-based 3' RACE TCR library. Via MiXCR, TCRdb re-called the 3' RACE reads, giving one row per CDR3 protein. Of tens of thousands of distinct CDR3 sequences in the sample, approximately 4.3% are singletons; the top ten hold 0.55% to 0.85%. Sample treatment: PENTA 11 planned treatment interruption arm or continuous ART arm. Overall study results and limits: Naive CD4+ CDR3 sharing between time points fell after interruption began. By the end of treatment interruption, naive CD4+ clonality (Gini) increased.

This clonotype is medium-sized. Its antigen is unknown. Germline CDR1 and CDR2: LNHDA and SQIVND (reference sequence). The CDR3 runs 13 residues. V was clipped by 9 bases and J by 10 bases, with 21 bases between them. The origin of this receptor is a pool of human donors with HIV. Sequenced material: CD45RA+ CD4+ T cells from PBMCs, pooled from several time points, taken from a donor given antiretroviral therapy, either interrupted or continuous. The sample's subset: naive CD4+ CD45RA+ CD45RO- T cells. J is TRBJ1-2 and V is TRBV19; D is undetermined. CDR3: CASSSGRNSDYTF. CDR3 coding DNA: TGTGCCAGCAGCAGCGGACGGAACTCCGACTACACCTTC.